A single sample gave rise to the 20 T cell receptor beta chains below, sequenced in a study of technical replicates of blood from several donors. The repertoire was sequenced with immunoSEQ multiplex PCR; TCRdb's copy has only in-frame clones and lacks some. The table includes about 81,000 clones, about 97% detected once. The specimen sequenced was T cells isolated from PBMCs. The receptors were sampled from a human donor in good health.

The gene calls are TRBV28 and TRBJ2-7; D gene unclear. V lost 1 base and J lost 11, with 9 bases in between. This CDR3 is built from 11 residues. In germline, CDR1 is MDHEN, CDR2 SYDVKM. CDR3 protein: CASSLFAEKYF. CDR3 coding DNA: TGTGCCAGCAGTTTATTTGCGGAGAAGTACTTC.

The chain recombines TRBV5-6 with TRBJ1-2, with D possibly matching TRBD1 (5 bases). The CDR3 extends over 16 amino acids. Germline CDR1 reads SGHDT; CDR2 reads YYEEEE. V was trimmed by 0 bases and J by 4 bases, leaving 16 bases between them. The CDR3 sequence is CASSLANRRDGYGYTF. CDR3 nucleotides: TGTGCCAGCAGCTTGGCCAATCGGAGGGACGGCTATGGCTACACCTTC.

Only a few counts were recorded for this clone. CDR3 residues: CASSLVAAINQPQHF. The CDR3 DNA follows: TGTGCCAGCAGCTTAGTCGCGGCGATCAATCAGCCCCAGCATTTT. The genes are TRBV7-2 and TRBJ1-5; D not certain. Germline loops: CDR1 SGHTA, CDR2 FQGNSA. The CDR3 has 15 residues. V was trimmed by 1 base and J by 3 bases, leaving 10 bases between them.

The CDR3 DNA follows: TGCGCCAGCAGTTTTGGGCCAGGAATGACCTACGAGCAGTACTTC. It specifies CASSFGPGMTYEQYF. The chain employs TRBV5-1 and TRBJ2-7; no definite D call. The length of the CDR3 is 15 residues. Germline V gives CDR1 SGHRS, CDR2 YFSETQ. V was clipped by 5 bases and J by 2 bases, with 17 bases between them.

V is TRBV5-1 and J is TRBJ2-7; 12 bases align to TRBD2. Losses at the gene ends were 7 bases for V and 2 bases for J; bases not matched to a gene: 4. The CDR3 length is 14 residues. In germline, CDR1 is SGHRS, CDR2 YFSETQ. In nucleotides, the CDR3 is TGCGCCAGCGCCGGGACTAGCGGGCCCTACGAGCAGTACTTC. This codes for CASAGTSGPYEQYF.

This chain links TRBV30 with TRBJ1-1, with D possibly TRBD1 on 5 matching bases. Germline values: CDR1 GTSNPN, CDR2 SVGIG (reference sequence). CDR3 length: 15 residues. V lost 3 bases, J lost 1 base, and 15 bases lay in between. The CDR3 protein is CAWRGLSTGNTEAFF. In DNA form, the CDR3 reads TGTGCCTGGAGGGGTTTAAGTACAGGGAACACTGAAGCTTTCTTT.

V and J are TRBV25-1 and TRBJ1-1, with D unresolved. Trimming removed 3 bases at V and 7 bases at J, with 6 bases between. Germline values: CDR1 MGHDK, CDR2 SYGVNS. The CDR3 is 11 amino acids. The CDR3 is CASSEHGEAFF. In DNA form, the CDR3 reads TGTGCCAGCAGTGAGCACGGTGAAGCTTTCTTT.

This sequence joins TRBV7-9 and TRBJ2-7, with TRBD2 matching over 12 bases. The germline V gene encodes CDR1 SEHNR and CDR2 FQNEAQ (reference sequence). The CDR3 sequence is 16 residues long. The junction had 7 bases not matched to a gene; V was cut back by 5 bases and J by 2 bases. Here the CDR3 DNA reads TGTGCCAGCAGCCCAATACGGACTAGCGGGGCCTACGAGCAGTACTTC. Protein: CASSPIRTSGAYEQYF.

The V gene is TRBV7-8, the J gene TRBJ1-1; a possible D gene is TRBD1 (6 bases). Germline assignment: CDR1 SGHVS and CDR2 FQNEAQ. The CDR3 spans 14 residues. The ends were cut back, 6 bases at V and 5 bases at J, with 16 bases in the middle. The CDR3: CASREKPGQTEAFF. DNA of the CDR3: TGTGCCAGCAGAGAGAAACCGGGACAAACTGAAGCTTTCTTT.

This clone was detected only once. The CDR3 bases are TGTGCCAGCAGCCCGACAGTGAACACTGAAGCTTTCTTT. Protein sequence: CASSPTVNTEAFF. This chain joins TRBV7-6 and TRBJ1-1; D might be TRBD1 (5 bases). The CDR3 consists of 13 residues. V dropped 5 bases and J dropped 0 bases, with 7 bases sitting between them. Germline V lookup: CDR1 SGHVS, CDR2 FNYEAQ.

Remarks on this clone: One end of the junction varies from germline; a read error may be responsible. This chain joins TRBV7-9 and TRBJ2-1; no clear D. CDR3 length equals 13 residues. CDR1 and CDR2 (germline): SEHNR, FQNEAQ (reference sequence). CDR3 DNA: TGTGCCAGCAGCCACGAATACTACGATGAGCAGTTCTTC. Translating gives CASSHEYYDEQFF.

This clone was counted once. V is TRBV28 and J is TRBJ2-6, with 8 positions matching TRBD1. This CDR3 region has 16 residues. Looked up from germline, CDR1 is MDHEN and CDR2 is SYDVKM. With 6 bases clipped from V and 0 bases from J, the junction kept 4 bases outside the gene matches. CDR3 residues: CASRDRVPSGANVLTF. The CDR3 DNA sequence: TGTGCCAGCAGGGACAGGGTACCCTCTGGGGCCAACGTCCTGACTTTC. The full variable domain, completed using reference TRBV28 and TRBJ2-6, is DVKVTQSSRYLVKRTGEKVFLECVQDMDHENMFWYRQDPGLGLRLIYFSYDVKMKEKGDIPEGYSVSREKKERFSLILESASTNQTSMYLCASRDRVPSGANVLTFGAGSRLTVL.

This chain joins TRBV19 and TRBJ2-2, with a tentative D call TRBD2 (5 bases). Germline CDR1 LNHDA, CDR2 SQIVND (reference sequence). V shed 5 bases and J shed 3 bases, with 13 bases lying between them. There are 15 residues in the CDR3. The CDR3: CASSYPGLDTGELFF. The CDR3 bases are TGTGCCAGTAGTTATCCGGGATTGGACACCGGGGAGCTGTTTTTT.

This chain joins TRBV30 and TRBJ2-7, with TRBD1 as a possible D gene (5 bases). Germline values: CDR1 GTSNPN, CDR2 SVGIG (reference sequence). Trimming removed 1 base at V and 2 bases at J, with 21 bases between. This CDR3 has 17 residues. CDR3 sequence: CAWSDVAGHAYPYEQYF. The CDR3 coding sequence is TGTGCCTGGAGTGACGTTGCCGGACACGCTTATCCCTACGAGCAGTACTTC.

The gene calls are TRBV18 and TRBJ2-1, with 7 nucleotides matching TRBD1. V lost 1 base, J lost 6 bases, and 6 bases stayed unmatched. CDR3 length: 15 residues. Germline lookup yields CDR1 KGHSH and CDR2 LQKENI. CDR3 residues: CASSPRDSLGNEQFF. CDR3 sequence (DNA): TGTGCCAGCTCACCACGGGACAGCCTAGGCAATGAGCAGTTCTTC.

The genes are TRBV6-1 and TRBJ1-2; D is possibly TRBD1 (6 bases). CDR3 size: 14 residues. The V gene's germline CDR1 is MNHNS and CDR2 SASEGT. Trimming cost V 7 bases and J 5 bases, with 17 bases left between them. DNA of the CDR3: TGTGCCAGCAAAACCTTACAGGGAGAGTATGGCTACACCTTC. Its translation is CASKTLQGEYGYTF.

This clone has a single count. The chain combines TRBV10-3 with TRBJ2-7, with 11 bases lining up with TRBD1. Germline trimming cut 7 bases from V and 4 bases from J; bases unmatched to any gene: 9. This CDR3 has 15 residues. Germline values: CDR1 ENHRY, CDR2 SYGVKD. The CDR3 protein is CAIKGQGGSGYEQYF. The CDR3 coding sequence is TGTGCCATCAAGGGACAGGGGGGGAGTGGGTACGAGCAGTACTTC.

The chain uses TRBV28 and TRBJ1-3; D unresolved. This CDR3 has 14 amino acids. The germline V gene encodes CDR1 MDHEN and CDR2 SYDVKM. V lost 6 bases to trimming and J lost 3 bases, with 12 bases between them. DNA of the CDR3: TGTGCCAGCAGCCCAAGCGGGGATGGAAACACCATATATTTT. Translating gives CASSPSGDGNTIYF.

The CDR3 coding sequence is TGTGCCAGCTCACCAATGACCAGGAGGCCCTACGAGCAGTACTTC. This gives the protein CASSPMTRRPYEQYF. V and J are TRBV18 and TRBJ2-7, with D perhaps matching TRBD2 (5 bases). The CDR3 is 15 amino acids. Germline-derived CDR1 and CDR2 are KGHSH and LQKENI. Trimming removed 2 bases at V and 2 bases at J, with 13 bases between.

This clone was counted a single time. One end of the junction fails to match germline, which may point to a read error. The V gene is TRBV4-1, the J gene TRBJ2-1; 13 positions agree with TRBD2. Germline-derived CDR1 and CDR2 are MGHRA and YSYEKL. There are 19 residues in the CDR3. The CDR3 nucleotides are TGCGCCAGCAGGCAAGGTTTACTAGCGGGAGGGTACTCCTACAATGAGCAGTTCTTC. It specifies CASRQGLLAGGYSYNEQFF.